This T cell receptor (beta chain) derives from a study of identical twins. Study-wide results and caveats: The study drew conclusions from cross-sectional statistical analysis, not from following the same donors. Out-of-frame alpha sequences shared by twins were enriched for low generation probability.

V lost 1 base and J 5 bases, leaving 9 bases between the germline ends. The germline gives CDR1 LGHDT, CDR2 YNNKEL (reference sequence). CDR3 size: 13 residues. Unique molecular identifiers were present on the cDNA, and a universal primer site came from template switching. MiXCR was run by TCRdb on the 5' RACE reads, yielding one entry per CDR3 protein. The sample has 540,000 or so distinct CDR3 sequences; around 20% are singletons. This clonotype was detected only a few times. Its antigen is unknown. This sample also belongs to another study, concerning yellow fever vaccine responses in identical twins.

The material sequenced was CD4+ T cells sorted from blood. The V gene is TRBV3-1, the J gene TRBJ2-7, with D hard to call. The TCR comes from a young woman in good health. This CDR3 is CASSQVTGHEQYF. DNA for the CDR3: TGTGCCAGCAGCCAAGTAACCGGGCACGAGCAGTACTTC.